This T cell receptor beta chain originates from a study of T cell responses to AZD1222 COVID-19 vaccine. Study overall: Pooling was applied to second doses at about 4 or about 12 weeks.

TCRdb's table, derived via immunoSEQ multiplex PCR, lists solely in-frame clones and lacks some. The sample has 100,000 or so clones; around 89% are singletons. Points from the study as a whole: Females outnumbered males among donors, who were mostly white British; clonal diversity was possibly underestimated. Spike-specific TCR breadth and depth went up after people got two AZD1222 doses. Reportedly, nearly half of unique spike TCRs recognized epitopes outside B.1.351/B.1.1.7 mutations.

As regards this clone: Its matching antigen is unknown.

Germline V gene lookup returns CDR1 MDHEN and CDR2 SYDVKM. This CDR3 has 14 residues. V lost 10 bases to trimming and J lost 0 bases, with 13 bases between them. The receptor was derived from an adult in good health. The sequencing here drew on peripheral blood, taken on day 0 of AZD1222 vaccination. The J gene is TRBJ2-1, the V gene TRBV28; a possible D gene is TRBD2 (5 bases). The CDR3 sequence: CATETGSSYNEQFF. CDR3 sequence (DNA): TGTGCCACCGAGACTGGGAGCTCCTACAATGAGCAGTTCTTC.